A single T cell receptor (beta chain) is shown here with its context. Its antigen is currently unknown. This sample is part of a study of CXCR3-negative and CXCR3-positive naive CD8 T cells. The study, taken as a whole, reports: A higher hydrophobicity marked the TRB CDR3s of CXCR3-positive naive cells versus CXCR3-negative naive cells. Comparably high diversity was seen in both naive subsets, and much lower diversity in memory CD8+ cells.

In triplicate, each CD8+ T cell subset was sorted at 300,000 to 350,000 cells per replicate. Naive CD8+ T cells were CD45RO-CCR7+CD27+CD95-. The libraries of TRB cDNA were prepared using 5' RACE with UMI labels. From its re-call of the 5' RACE reads, TCRdb lists each CDR3 protein once, without DNA. There are more than 50,000 distinct CDR3 sequences in the sample, with about 0.42% held by the top ten. The germline V gene encodes CDR1 LNHNV and CDR2 YYDKDF (reference sequence). CDR3 size: 13 residues. What was sequenced was naive CXCR3- CD8+ T cells from blood. Specified subset: CD45RO-CCR7+CD27+CD95- naive CD8+ T cells lacking CXCR3 (TNR3-). The TCR was taken from a human donor in good health. Some clones in this sample may be carry-over from other donors' samples. This sequence joins TRBV15 and TRBJ1-2; TCRdb selects TRBD1, and the lack of DNA leaves this call unchecked. The CDR3 reads CATSKGTGDGYTF.